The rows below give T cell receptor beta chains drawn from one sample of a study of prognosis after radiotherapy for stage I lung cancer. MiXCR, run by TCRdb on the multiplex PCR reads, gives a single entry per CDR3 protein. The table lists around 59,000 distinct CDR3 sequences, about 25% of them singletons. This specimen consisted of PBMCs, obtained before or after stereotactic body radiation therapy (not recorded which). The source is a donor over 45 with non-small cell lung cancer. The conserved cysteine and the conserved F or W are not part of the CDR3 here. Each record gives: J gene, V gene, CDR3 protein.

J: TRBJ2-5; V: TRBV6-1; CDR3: ASSPRQAPETQY
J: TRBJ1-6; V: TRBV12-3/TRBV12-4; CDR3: ASSFDRRSPLH
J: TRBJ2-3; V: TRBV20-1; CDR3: SARTSGGRPDTQY
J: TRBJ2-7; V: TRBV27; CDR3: ASIRMGGKVHEQY
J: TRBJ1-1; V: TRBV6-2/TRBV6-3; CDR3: ASSLRLLRSNTEAF
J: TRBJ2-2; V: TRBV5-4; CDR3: ASSSGQSTNTGELF
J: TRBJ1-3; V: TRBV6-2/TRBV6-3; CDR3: ASSGHLSSGNTIY
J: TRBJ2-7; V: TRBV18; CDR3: ASSAGTASYEQY
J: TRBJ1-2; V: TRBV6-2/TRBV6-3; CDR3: ASSYLDRGTGYT
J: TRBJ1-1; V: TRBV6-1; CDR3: ASSLQGENTEAF
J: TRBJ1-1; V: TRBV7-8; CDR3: ASSLRREAPTEAF
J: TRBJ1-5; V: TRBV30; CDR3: AWSPGPPAQPQH
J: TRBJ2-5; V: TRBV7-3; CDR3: ASSLKSGRTETQY
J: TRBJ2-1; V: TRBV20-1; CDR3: SASPSLPRGGGSNEQF
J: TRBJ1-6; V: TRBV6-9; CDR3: ASRDTGMTRSPLH
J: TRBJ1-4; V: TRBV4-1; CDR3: ASSPKSRAGDEKLF
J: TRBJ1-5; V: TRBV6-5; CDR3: ASSYGQTNQPQH
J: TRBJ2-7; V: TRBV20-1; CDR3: SARTWGGAPYEQY
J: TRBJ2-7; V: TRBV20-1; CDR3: SAAERMRGSYEQY
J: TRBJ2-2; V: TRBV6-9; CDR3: ASRRTGTHTGELF
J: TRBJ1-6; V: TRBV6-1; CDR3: ASSTNGTGHSTLH
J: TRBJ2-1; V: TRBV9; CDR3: ASSALAGSSYNEQF
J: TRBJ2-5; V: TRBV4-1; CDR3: ASSQGSSPRGETQY
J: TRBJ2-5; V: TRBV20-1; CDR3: SASASKTQY
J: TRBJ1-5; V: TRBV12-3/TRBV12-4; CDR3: ASSKTGAMGFHQPQH
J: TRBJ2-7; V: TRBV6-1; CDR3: GSKEGTEQY
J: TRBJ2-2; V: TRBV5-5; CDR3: ASSAREVGTGELF
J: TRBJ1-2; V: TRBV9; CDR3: ASRGETGAGYGYT
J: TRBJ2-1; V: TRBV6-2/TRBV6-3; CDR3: AIIVGERGLHNEQF
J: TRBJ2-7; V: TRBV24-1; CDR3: ATSDLGRDEQY
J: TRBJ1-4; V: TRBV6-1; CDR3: ASRIGPGGEKLF
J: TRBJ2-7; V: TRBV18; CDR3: ASSLGGEGLYEQY
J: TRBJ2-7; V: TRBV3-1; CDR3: ASSRPGTTSYEQY
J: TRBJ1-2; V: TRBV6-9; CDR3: ASSYWRGSLGYGYT
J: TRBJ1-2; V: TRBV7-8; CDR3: ASSLGSQDNYGYT
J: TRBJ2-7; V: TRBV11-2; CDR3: ASSLDRAARYEQY
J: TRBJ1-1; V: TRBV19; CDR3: ASSVSIGRTEAF
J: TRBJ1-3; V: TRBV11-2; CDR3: ASSPPAGNTIY
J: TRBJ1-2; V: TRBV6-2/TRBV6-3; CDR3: ASSEAPTGPSRYGYT
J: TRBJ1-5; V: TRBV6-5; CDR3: ASSSSWGGSGQPQH
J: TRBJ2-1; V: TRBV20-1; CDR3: SARVGVGTGNNEQF